Below, 9 T cell receptor beta chains from the same sample are listed, as sequenced in a study of control samples from healthy donors and cancer patients. The data were produced by immunoSEQ multiplex PCR, yet TCRdb's version contains in-frame clones alone and is incomplete. This repertoire shows 70,000 to 90,000 clones, 85% to 90% found once; its top ten account for 1.9%. What was sequenced was PBMCs. The receptors were gathered from a woman between 55 and 75 years old with head and neck cancer.

The rearrangement links TRBV7-9 to TRBJ1-5, with a tentative D call TRBD1 (5 bases). CDR1 is SEHNR and CDR2 is FQNEAQ in the germline V gene (reference sequence). CDR3 size: 15 residues. V lost 1 base to trimming and J lost 0 bases, with 7 bases between them. The DNA of the CDR3 is TGTGCCAGCAGCTTAGGACAGACTAGCAATCAGCCCCAGCATTTT. It is translated as CASSLGQTSNQPQHF.

This chain connects TRBV19 to TRBJ1-1; D is unclear. V dropped 5 bases and J dropped 1 base, with 8 bases sitting between them. Germline CDR1 LNHDA, CDR2 SQIVND (reference sequence). The CDR3 contains 13 residues. The CDR3, as DNA: TGTGCCAGTAGTCCTCGACAGAACACTGAAGCTTTCTTT. It codes for CASSPRQNTEAFF.

The chain recombines TRBV15 with TRBJ1-5; D unresolved. CDR1 and CDR2 from the germline V gene are LNHNV and YYDKDF (reference sequence). The CDR3 is made up of 14 amino acids. V was shortened by 8 bases and J by 0 bases, with 11 bases between the two germline ends. In nucleotides, the CDR3 is TGTGCCACCGGTATTTTAGGTAGCAATCAGCCCCAGCATTTT. It codes for CATGILGSNQPQHF.

V is TRBV7-9 and J is TRBJ1-3; the D gene is possibly TRBD1 (6 bases). The CDR3 spans 17 residues. Trimming shortened V by 1 base and J by 4 bases, and 17 bases separated the two germline ends. CDR1 is SEHNR and CDR2 is FQNEAQ in the germline V gene (reference sequence). CDR3 protein: CASSLVGTKLSGNTIYF. The CDR3, as DNA: TGTGCCAGCAGCTTAGTGGGGACAAAACTTAGCGGAAACACCATATATTTT.

V gene TRBV29-1 combines with J gene TRBJ2-1; no clear D gene. Between the trimmed V and J ends, which lost 6 bases and 8 bases, there was a span of 8 bases. The CDR3 has 10 amino acids. Germline CDR1 reads SQVTM; CDR2 reads ANQGSEA. CDR3 nucleotides: TGCAGCGTGGGGTTCGATGAGCAGTTCTTC. It is translated as CSVGFDEQFF.

This sequence joins TRBV20-1 and TRBJ2-2; TRBD1 is a possible D gene (5 bases). This CDR3 contains 14 residues. Germline lookup yields CDR1 DFQATT and CDR2 SNEGSKA (reference sequence). V lost 3 bases and J lost 5, with 13 bases in between. CDR3 DNA sequence: TGCAGTGCTAGTTGGCAGGACAAAACCGGGGAGCTGTTTTTT. Its protein product is CSASWQDKTGELFF.

The rearrangement joins TRBV6-5 to TRBJ2-5, with D possibly TRBD2 on 5 matching bases. CDR1 is MNHEY, CDR2 SVGAGI, per germline. V was cut by 8 bases and J by 2 bases, with 12 bases left in between. The CDR3 has 13 residues. CDR3 amino acids: CASGSDYQETQYF. CDR3 in DNA: TGTGCCAGCGGGAGCGACTATCAAGAGACCCAGTACTTC.

V is TRBV14 and J is TRBJ2-1, with a possible D match to TRBD2 (6 bases). The V end was cut by 0 bases, the J end by 6 bases, with 12 bases between. The germline gives CDR1 SGHDN, CDR2 FVKESK. The length of the CDR3 is 15 residues. The CDR3 is CASSQDMGGPNEQFF. The CDR3 DNA is TGTGCCAGCAGCCAAGATATGGGGGGTCCCAATGAGCAGTTCTTC.

CDR3: CSVGQVNTEAFF. CDR3 coding DNA: TGCAGCGTTGGGCAGGTCAACACTGAAGCTTTCTTT. The gene calls are TRBV29-1 and TRBJ1-1, with D unresolved. The CDR3 sequence is 12 residues long. The V gene's germline CDR1 is SQVTM and CDR2 ANQGSEA. Trimming took 4 bases from V and 2 from J, leaving 8 bases between them.